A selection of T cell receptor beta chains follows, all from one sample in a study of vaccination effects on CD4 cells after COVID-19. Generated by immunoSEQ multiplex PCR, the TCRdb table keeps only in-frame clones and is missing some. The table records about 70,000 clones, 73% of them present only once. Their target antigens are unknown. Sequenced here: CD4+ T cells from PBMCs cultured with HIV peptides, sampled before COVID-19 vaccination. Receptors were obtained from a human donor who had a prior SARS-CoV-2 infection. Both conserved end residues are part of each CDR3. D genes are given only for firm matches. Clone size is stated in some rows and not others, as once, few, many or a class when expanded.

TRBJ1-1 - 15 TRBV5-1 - TGCGCCAGCACCCTTGGCGGGGGAATGAACACTGAAGCTTTCTTT CASTLGGGMNTEAFF
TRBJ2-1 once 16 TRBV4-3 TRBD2 TGCGCCAGCAGCCAAGTAGACGGACTAGCGGGAGCGAAGCAGTTCTTC CASSQVDGLAGAKQFF
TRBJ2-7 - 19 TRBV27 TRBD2 TGTGCCAGCAGCCATTTAACCGGGACTAGCGGGACCACAGCGAGGGAGCAGTACTTC CASSHLTGTSGTTAREQYF
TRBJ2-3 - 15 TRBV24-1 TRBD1 TGTGCCACCAGTTGGAGCAGGGGGAGCACAGATACGCAGTATTTT CATSWSRGSTDTQYF
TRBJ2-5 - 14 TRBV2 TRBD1 TGTGCCAGCAGTCCCCTTCGGACAGGGGAGACCCAGTACTTC CASSPLRTGETQYF
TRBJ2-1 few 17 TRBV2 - TGTGCCAGCAGTGAGACCTCTAGCGTAAGCCCCTACAATGAGCAGTTCTTC CASSETSSVSPYNEQFF
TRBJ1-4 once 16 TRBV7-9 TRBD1 TGTGCCAGCAGCTTTACCGGGACAGGGGGTAATGAAAAACTGTTTTTT CASSFTGTGGNEKLFF
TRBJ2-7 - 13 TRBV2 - TGTGCCAGCAGCGTCCCTGGATCCTACGAGCAGTACTTC CASSVPGSYEQYF
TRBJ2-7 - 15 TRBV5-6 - TGTGCCAGCAGCTTTCTCGCGACAGCCTCCTACGAGCAGTACTTC CASSFLATASYEQYF
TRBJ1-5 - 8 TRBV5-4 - TGTTTAGGTCAGCCCCAGCATTTT CLGQPQHF
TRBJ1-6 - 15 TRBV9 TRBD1 TGTGCCAGCAGCCCCCAGGGGGACAGTTATTCACCCCTCCACTTT CASSPQGDSYSPLHF
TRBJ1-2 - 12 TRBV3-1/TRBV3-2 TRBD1 TGTGCCAGCAGCCAGGGACAGCTTAGCTACACCTTC CASSQGQLSYTF
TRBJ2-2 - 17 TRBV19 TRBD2 TGTGCCAGTAGTATAGGACTAGCGGGCTTTGCCACCGGGGAGCTGTTTTTT CASSIGLAGFATGELFF
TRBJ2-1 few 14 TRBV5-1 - TGCGCCAGCAGCTTGGAAAGCTCCTACAATGAGCAGTTCTTC CASSLESSYNEQFF
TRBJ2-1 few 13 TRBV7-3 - TGTGCCAGCAGCTTAAGTCTGGGTAATGAGCAGTTCTTC CASSLSLGNEQFF
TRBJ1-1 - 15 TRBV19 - TGTGCCAGTAGTATCTCATTCAGGGGAGTCACTGAAGCTTTCTTT CASSISFRGVTEAFF
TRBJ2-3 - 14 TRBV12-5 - TGTGCTAGTCGACTAGTAACCCCCACAGATACGCAGTATTTT CASRLVTPTDTQYF
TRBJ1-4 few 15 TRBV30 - TGTGCCTGGAGTGGTTTTGGGAGGGAAGATGAAAAACTGTTTTTT CAWSGFGREDEKLFF
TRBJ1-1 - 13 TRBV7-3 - TGTGCCAGCAGCTTATCAAGGGACACTGAAGCTTTCTTT CASSLSRDTEAFF
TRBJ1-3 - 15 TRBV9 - TGTGCCAGCAGCGTAGAACCTACCCCTGGAAACACCATATATTTT CASSVEPTPGNTIYF
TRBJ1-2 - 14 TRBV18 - TGTGCCAGCTCACTGCAGGGCGCTAACTATGGCTACACCTTC CASSLQGANYGYTF
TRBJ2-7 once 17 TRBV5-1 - TGCGCCTCCAACCCGGGGCACCATCTAGTTAGCTCCTACGAGCAGTACTTC CASNPGHHLVSSYEQYF